This T cell receptor beta chain was sequenced during a study of blood T cells in healthy people across ages. Study-wide background: Per two T cells, template switching captured roughly one barcoded beta molecule.

Per the germline V gene, CDR1 is DFQATT and CDR2 is SNEGSKA (reference sequence). The CDR3 consists of 14 residues. V lost 0 bases, J lost 2 bases, and 10 bases lay in between. Alongside a J-beta primer mix, a sample-barcoded 5' primer served in a second PCR lasting roughly 7 to 12 cycles. A tag from a template-switch adaptor with 12 random nucleotides marked each cDNA molecule. Each CDR3 protein is one row after TCRdb ran MiXCR on the 5' RACE reads. The sample lists 700,000 or so distinct CDR3 sequences; around a fifth were seen once. The authors drew about 9.9 milliliters of peripheral blood from each donor. This clonotype was seen only a few times.

The sample comprised blood. The rearrangement links TRBV20-1 to TRBJ1-2; D not certain. The TCR was taken from a man between 65 and 85 years old in good health. This CDR3 reads CSARDQRTNYGYTF. In DNA, the CDR3 is TGCAGTGCTAGAGATCAGAGAACCAACTATGGCTACACCTTC.